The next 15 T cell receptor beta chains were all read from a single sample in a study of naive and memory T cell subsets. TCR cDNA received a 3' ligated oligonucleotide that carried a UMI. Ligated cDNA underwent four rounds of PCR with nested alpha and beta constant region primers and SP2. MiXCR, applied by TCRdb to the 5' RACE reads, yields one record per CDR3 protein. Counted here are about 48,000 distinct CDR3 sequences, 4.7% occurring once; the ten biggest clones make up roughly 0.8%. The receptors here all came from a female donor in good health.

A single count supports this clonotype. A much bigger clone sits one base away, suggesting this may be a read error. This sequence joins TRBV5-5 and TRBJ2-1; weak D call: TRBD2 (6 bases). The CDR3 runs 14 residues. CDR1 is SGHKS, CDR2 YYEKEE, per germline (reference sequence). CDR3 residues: CASSWDSSYNGQFF. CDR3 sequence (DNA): TGTGCCAGCAGCTGGGACTCCTCCTACAATGGGCAGTTCTTC. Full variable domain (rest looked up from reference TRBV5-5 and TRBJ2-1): DAGVTQSPTHLIKTRGQQVTLRCSPISGHKSVSWYQQVLGQGPQFIFQYYEKEERGRGNFPDRFSARQFPNYSSELNVNALLLGDSALYLCASSWDSSYNGQFFGPGTRLTVL.

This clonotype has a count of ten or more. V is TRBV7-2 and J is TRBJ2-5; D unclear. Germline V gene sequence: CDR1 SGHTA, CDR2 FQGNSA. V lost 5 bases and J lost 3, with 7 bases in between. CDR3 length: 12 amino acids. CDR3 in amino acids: CASSRPKETQYF. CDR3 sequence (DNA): TGTGCCAGCAGCCGCCCAAAAGAGACCCAGTACTTC.

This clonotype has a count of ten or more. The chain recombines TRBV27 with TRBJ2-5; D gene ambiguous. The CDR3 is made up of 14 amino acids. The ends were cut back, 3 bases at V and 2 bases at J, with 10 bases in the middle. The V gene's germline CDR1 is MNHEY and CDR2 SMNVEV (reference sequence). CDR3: CASSFTVGQETQYF. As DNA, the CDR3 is TGTGCCAGCAGTTTTACGGTGGGGCAAGAGACCCAGTACTTC.

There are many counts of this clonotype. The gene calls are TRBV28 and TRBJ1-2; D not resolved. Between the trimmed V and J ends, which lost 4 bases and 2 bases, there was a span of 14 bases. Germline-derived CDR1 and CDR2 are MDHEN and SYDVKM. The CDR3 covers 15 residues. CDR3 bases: TGTGCCAGCAGTTCCAAGACACACCTCAACTATGGCTACACCTTC. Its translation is CASSSKTHLNYGYTF.

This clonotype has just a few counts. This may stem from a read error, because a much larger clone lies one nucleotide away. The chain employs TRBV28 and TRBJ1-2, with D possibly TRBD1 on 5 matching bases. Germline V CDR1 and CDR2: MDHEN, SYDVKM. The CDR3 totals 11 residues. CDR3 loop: CATGGRAGDTF. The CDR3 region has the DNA TGTGCCACGGGGGGTCGGGCTGGCGACACCTTC.

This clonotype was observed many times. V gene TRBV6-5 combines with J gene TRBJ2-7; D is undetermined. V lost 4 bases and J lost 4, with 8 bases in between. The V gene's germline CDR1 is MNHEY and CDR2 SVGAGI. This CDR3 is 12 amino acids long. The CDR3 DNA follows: TGTGCCAGCAGTTCCCCAAGTTACGAGCAGTACTTC. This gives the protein CASSSPSYEQYF.

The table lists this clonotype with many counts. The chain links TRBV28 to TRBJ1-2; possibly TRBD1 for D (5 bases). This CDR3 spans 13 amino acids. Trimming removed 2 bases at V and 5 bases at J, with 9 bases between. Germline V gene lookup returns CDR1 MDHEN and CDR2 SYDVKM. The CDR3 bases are TGTGCCAGCAGTTTAAGGGGCAAGTATGGCTACACCTTC. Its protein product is CASSLRGKYGYTF.

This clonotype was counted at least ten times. This chain's CDR3 is CASSLGPNQETQYF. CDR3 DNA: TGTGCCAGCAGTTTAGGCCCCAATCAAGAGACCCAGTACTTC. The chain couples TRBV12-3 or TRBV12-4 to TRBJ2-5, with unresolved D. The CDR3 extends over 14 amino acids. Between the trimmed V and J ends, which lost 1 base and 2 bases, there was a span of 8 bases.

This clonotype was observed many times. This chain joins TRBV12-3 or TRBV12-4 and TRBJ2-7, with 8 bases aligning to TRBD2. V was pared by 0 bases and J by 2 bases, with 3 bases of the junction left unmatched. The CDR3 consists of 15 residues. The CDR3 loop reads CASSLATGGAYEQYF. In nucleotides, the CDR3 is TGTGCCAGCAGTTTAGCCACGGGAGGGGCCTACGAGCAGTACTTC.

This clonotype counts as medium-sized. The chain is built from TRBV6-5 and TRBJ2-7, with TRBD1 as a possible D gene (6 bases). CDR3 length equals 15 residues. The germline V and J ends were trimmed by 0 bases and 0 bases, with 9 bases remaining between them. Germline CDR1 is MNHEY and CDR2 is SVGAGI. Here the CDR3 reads CASSYSADSSYEQYF. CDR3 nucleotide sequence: TGTGCCAGCAGTTACTCCGCGGACAGCTCCTACGAGCAGTACTTC.

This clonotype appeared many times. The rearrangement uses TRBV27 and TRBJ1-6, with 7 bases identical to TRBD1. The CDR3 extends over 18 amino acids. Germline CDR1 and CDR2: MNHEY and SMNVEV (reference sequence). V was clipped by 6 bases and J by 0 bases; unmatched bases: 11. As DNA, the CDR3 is TGTGCCAGCAGCCTAAGGGGGCCGACCATCTCCTATAATTCACCCCTCCACTTT. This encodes CASSLRGPTISYNSPLHF.

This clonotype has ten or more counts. CDR3 nucleotides: TGTGCCAGTAAATCTAGCGGGAAAAAAGAGACCCAGTACTTC. It codes for CASKSSGKKETQYF. The chain combines TRBV19 with TRBJ2-5, with TRBD2 matching over 9 bases. The CDR3 is 14 amino acids. Germline lookup yields CDR1 LNHDA and CDR2 SQIVND (reference sequence). The V segment lost 7 bases and the J segment 3 bases; nucleotides outside the gene matches: 6.

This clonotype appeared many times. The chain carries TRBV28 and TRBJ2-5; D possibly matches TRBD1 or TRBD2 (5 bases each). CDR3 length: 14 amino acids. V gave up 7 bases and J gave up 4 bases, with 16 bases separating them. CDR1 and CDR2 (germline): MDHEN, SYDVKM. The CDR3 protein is CASKPGGGGETQYF. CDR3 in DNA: TGTGCCAGCAAACCGGGTGGGGGTGGAGAGACCCAGTACTTC.

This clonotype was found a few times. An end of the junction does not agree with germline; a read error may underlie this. For the CDR3, the DNA is TGTGCCAGCAGTGACTCATCATCAGCGGGGCAAAGAGGCTATGGCGACACCTTC. Translated, it gives CASSDSSSAGQRGYGDTF. This chain uses TRBV6-4 with TRBJ1-2, with D maybe TRBD1 (5 bases). Looked up from germline, CDR1 is MRHNA and CDR2 is SNTAGT. The CDR3 consists of 18 residues.

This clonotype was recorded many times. The CDR3: CASSLSGKVQPQHF. For the CDR3, the DNA is TGTGCCAGCAGTTTATCCGGGAAGGTTCAGCCCCAGCATTTT. The chain joins TRBV28 to TRBJ1-5, with D hard to call. Germline lookup yields CDR1 MDHEN and CDR2 SYDVKM. V was shortened by 1 base and J by 6 bases, with 10 bases between the two germline ends. The CDR3 spans 14 residues.